The present TCR beta chain was sequenced within a study of early T cells in non-severe SARS-CoV-2 infection. For the study at large: Sequencing targeted bulk RNA from unsorted whole blood, leaving chains unpaired. Whole-study results and caveats: In VDJdb matching, anti-spike CD8 responses were favored while private and CD4 specificities went missing.

The CDR3 runs 14 residues. The germline CDR1 and CDR2 sequences are SGHNT and YYREEE (reference sequence). Turning to this clonotype: Its antigen is undetermined. One junction end disagrees with the germline gene, perhaps due to a read error.

Individually, cDNA molecules had unique molecular identifiers attached to them. TCRdb re-derived calls from the 5' RACE reads in MiXCR, one entry per CDR3 protein. The repertoire holds roughly 51,000 distinct CDR3 sequences, roughly 6.5% seen once, with around 2.8% in the top ten. The rearrangement uses TRBV5-4 and TRBJ2-7, with 9 bases that match TRBD1. The specimen was whole blood, collected at baseline. The receptor was derived from an adult who was a healthcare worker with PCR-confirmed SARS-CoV-2 infection or an uninfected control (not recorded which). This CDR3 reads CACSLEQGAGEQYF. The DNA for the CDR3 is TGTGCCTGCAGCTTGGAACAGGGGGCGGGCGAGCAGTACTTC.